A selection of T cell receptor beta chains follows, all from one sample in a study of shared clonotypes between healthy human individuals. Clones were read by immunoSEQ multiplex PCR, and TCRdb kept only the in-frame ones, dropping some. The sample yields 400,000 to 600,000 clones, 70% to 80% seen once. What was sequenced was PBMCs. Receptors were obtained from a woman aged 40 to 49 in good health. Some clones in this sample may be carry-over from other donors' samples. CDR3s include the opening cysteine and the closing phenylalanine or tryptophan. Fields, in order: D gene, clone size, V gene, J gene, CDR3 protein, CDR3 DNA. The D gene is left open where the match is weak. Clone size, where shown, is once, few, many, or a class for clones that have expanded.

>TRBD1|NA|TRBV10-1|TRBJ2-2
CATGQGDTGELFF
TGCGCCACCGGACAGGGTGACACCGGGGAGCTGTTTTTT
>NA|NA|TRBV30|TRBJ2-2
CAWKPGNTGELFF
TGTGCCTGGAAACCAGGGAACACCGGGGAGCTGTTTTTT
>NA|NA|TRBV4-1|TRBJ2-5
CASSSRVAGETQYF
TGCGCCAGCAGCTCCCGGGTTGCGGGTGAGACCCAGTACTTC
>TRBD2|once|TRBV5-5|TRBJ2-2
CASSFGGGRDTGELFF
TGTGCCAGCAGCTTCGGTGGCGGGAGAGACACCGGGGAGCTGTTTTTT
>NA|NA|TRBV5-1|TRBJ2-5
CASSLARGGQETQYF
TGCGCCAGCAGCTTGGCTCGTGGAGGCCAAGAGACCCAGTACTTC
>NA|NA|TRBV5-4|TRBJ2-3
CASSLRAADTQYF
TGTGCCAGCAGCTTAAGGGCGGCAGATACGCAGTATTTT
>TRBD2|NA|TRBV9|TRBJ2-2
CASSVGTSGNTGELFF
TGTGCCAGCAGCGTAGGGACTAGCGGGAACACCGGGGAGCTGTTTTTT
>NA|few|TRBV19|TRBJ2-4
CASSIYGQGILGNIQYF
TGTGCCAGTAGTATTTACGGCCAGGGGATTCTCGGAAACATTCAGTACTTC
>TRBD2|NA|TRBV15|TRBJ2-3
CATRAVTSGRTDTQYF
TGTGCCACCAGAGCCGTCACTAGCGGCCGCACAGATACGCAGTATTTT
>NA|many|TRBV6-4|TRBJ1-1
CASSDSEDPNTEAFF
TGTGCCAGCAGTGACTCTGAGGACCCGAACACTGAAGCTTTCTTT
>TRBD2|NA|TRBV30|TRBJ2-1
CAWSRRGNYNEQFF
TGTGCCTGGAGTAGGCGGGGGAACTACAATGAGCAGTTCTTC
>TRBD1|NA|TRBV6-5|TRBJ2-1
CASTGGYEQFF
TGTGCCAGCACAGGGGGTTATGAGCAGTTCTTC
>NA|NA|TRBV30|TRBJ1-3
CAWTNSFGNTIYF
TGTGCCTGGACAAACAGCTTCGGAAACACCATATATTTT
>TRBD2|NA|TRBV7-2|TRBJ2-2
CASSIPRLADTGELFF
TGTGCCAGCAGCATCCCCCGACTAGCGGACACCGGGGAGCTGTTTTTT
>NA|NA|TRBV10-3|TRBJ1-1
CAISAERGYTEAFF
TGTGCCATCAGTGCGGAAAGGGGATACACTGAAGCTTTCTTT
>TRBD2|NA|TRBV5-4|TRBJ2-5
CASSWTSGRRQETQYF
TGTGCCAGCAGCTGGACTAGCGGGAGACGGCAAGAGACCCAGTACTTC
>NA|NA|TRBV27|TRBJ2-1
CASSRRVGSPLRDEQFF
TGTGCCAGCAGTCGTCGGGTTGGCAGCCCCCTGAGAGATGAGCAGTTCTTC
>NA|NA|TRBV7-8|TRBJ1-2
CASSSQTRSGYGYTF
TGTGCCAGCAGCTCCCAGACCCGCAGCGGCTATGGCTACACCTTC
>NA|few|TRBV6-6|TRBJ2-7
CAGSPHREQYF
TGTGCCGGCTCCCCCCATCGCGAGCAGTACTTC
>TRBD2|once|TRBV10-2|TRBJ2-7
CASRTGTSGRVTYEQYF
TGCGCCAGCAGGACAGGGACTAGCGGGAGAGTAACCTACGAGCAGTACTTC
>NA|NA|TRBV11-2|TRBJ2-5
CASSPGGFRETQYF
TGTGCCAGCAGCCCTGGCGGGTTTAGAGAGACCCAGTACTTC
>TRBD2|once|TRBV19|TRBJ2-5
CASSIAGLAGVETQYF
TGCGCCAGTAGTATTGCGGGACTAGCGGGAGTTGAGACCCAGTACTTC
>NA|few|TRBV6-1|TRBJ2-7
CASRGQGEQYF
TGTGCCAGCAGGGGGCAGGGCGAGCAGTACTTC
>NA|NA|TRBV7-3|TRBJ2-2
CASSLSGTGELFF
TGTGCCAGCAGCTTATCGGGTACCGGGGAGCTGTTTTTT
>NA|NA|TRBV25-1|TRBJ2-7
CASSWTFGGEQYF
TGTGCCAGCTCCTGGACCTTTGGTGGGGAGCAGTACTTC
>TRBD2|NA|TRBV4-1|TRBJ2-7
CASSQPSSGRRYEQYF
TGCGCCAGCAGCCAGCCCTCGAGCGGGAGGCGGTACGAGCAGTACTTC
>TRBD2|NA|TRBV10-3|TRBJ2-1
CAISVAGGPNSPPSPYNEQFF
TGTGCCATCAGTGTGGCGGGAGGGCCGAATTCCCCCCCGAGCCCTTACAATGAGCAGTTCTTC
>TRBD1|NA|TRBV2|TRBJ2-7
CASSAGGWYEQYF
TGTGCCAGCAGCGCAGGGGGCTGGTACGAGCAGTACTTC
>TRBD1|NA|TRBV27|TRBJ1-2
CASMAGGVGYTF
TGTGCCAGCATGGCAGGGGGCGTGGGCTACACCTTC